This TCR beta chain was captured by sequencing in a study of blood T cell repertoires in COVID-19. Study-level background: Sites in the United States, Italy and Spain provided acute and convalescent COVID-19 samples. T cells, B-cell-depleted T cells, or PBMCs provided the cDNA or gDNA that served as material.

The CDR3 length is 16 residues. CDR1 is LNHDA and CDR2 is SQIVND in the germline V gene (reference sequence). The junction had 8 bases not matched to a gene; V was cut back by 5 bases and J by 3 bases. Under the authors' procedure: Reference gene primer amplification gave estimated nucleated cell counts. Some clones are missing from TCRdb's copy, which holds only in-frame ones; the method was immunoSEQ multiplex PCR. V, J and clone size are taken as reported in that table, and D and trimming were inferred from the DNA itself. The sample contains about 170,000 clones, more than 65% of which appear only once.

Material for sequencing was peripheral blood. This clonotype originated in a man aged 65-85 years with active or convalescent COVID-19. This chain joins TRBV19 and TRBJ1-5; 9 bases map to TRBD1. This chain's CDR3 is CASSSPGQGSNQPQHF. Here the CDR3 DNA reads TGTGCCAGTAGTTCGCCGGGACAGGGCTCCAATCAGCCCCAGCATTTT.